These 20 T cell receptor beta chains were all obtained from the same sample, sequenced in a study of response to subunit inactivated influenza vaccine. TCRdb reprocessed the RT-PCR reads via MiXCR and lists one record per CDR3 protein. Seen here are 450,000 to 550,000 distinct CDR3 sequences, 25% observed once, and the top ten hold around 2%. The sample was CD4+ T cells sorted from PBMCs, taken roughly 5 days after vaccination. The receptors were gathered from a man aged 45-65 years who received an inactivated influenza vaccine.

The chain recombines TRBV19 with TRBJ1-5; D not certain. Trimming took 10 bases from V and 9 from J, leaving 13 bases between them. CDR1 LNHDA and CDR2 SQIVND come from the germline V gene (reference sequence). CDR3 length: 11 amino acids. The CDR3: CATGGSWPQHF. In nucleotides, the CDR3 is TGTGCCACCGGAGGCTCCTGGCCCCAGCATTTT.

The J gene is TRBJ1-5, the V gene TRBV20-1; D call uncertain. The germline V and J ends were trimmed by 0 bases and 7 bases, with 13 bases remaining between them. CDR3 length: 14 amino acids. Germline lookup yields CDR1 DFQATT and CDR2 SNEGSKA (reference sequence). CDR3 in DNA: TGCAGTGCTAGAGATCAGTCCCCCTCGCAGCCCCAGCATTTT. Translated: CSARDQSPSQPQHF.

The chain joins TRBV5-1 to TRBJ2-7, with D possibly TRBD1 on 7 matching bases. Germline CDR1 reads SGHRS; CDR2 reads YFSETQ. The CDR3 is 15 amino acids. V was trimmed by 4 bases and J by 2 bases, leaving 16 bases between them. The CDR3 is CASSLGGTDTYEQYF. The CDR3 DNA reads TGCGCCAGCAGCCTTGGGGGGACAGATACCTACGAGCAGTACTTC. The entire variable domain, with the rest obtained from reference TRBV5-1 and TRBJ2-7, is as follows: KAGVTQTPRYLIKTRGQQVTLSCSPISGHRSVSWYQQTPGQGLQFLFEYFSETQRNKGNFPGRFSGRQFSNSRSEMNVSTLELGDSALYLCASSLGGTDTYEQYFGPGTRLTVT.

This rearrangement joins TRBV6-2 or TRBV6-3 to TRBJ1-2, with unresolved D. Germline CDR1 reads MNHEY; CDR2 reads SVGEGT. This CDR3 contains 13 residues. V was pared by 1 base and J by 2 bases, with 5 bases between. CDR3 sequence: CASSYYTNYGYTF. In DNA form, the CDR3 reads TGTGCCAGCAGTTACTACACCAACTATGGCTACACCTTC.

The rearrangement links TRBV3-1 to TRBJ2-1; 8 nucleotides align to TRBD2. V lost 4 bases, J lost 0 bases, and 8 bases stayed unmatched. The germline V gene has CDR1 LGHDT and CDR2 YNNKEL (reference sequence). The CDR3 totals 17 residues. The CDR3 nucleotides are TGTGCCAGCAGCCGAATTCTTAGCGGGGTCTCCTACAATGAGCAGTTCTTC. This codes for CASSRILSGVSYNEQFF.

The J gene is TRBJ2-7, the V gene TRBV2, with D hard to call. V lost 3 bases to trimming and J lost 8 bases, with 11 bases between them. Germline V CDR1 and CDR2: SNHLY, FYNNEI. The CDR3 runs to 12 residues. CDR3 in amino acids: CASSDWSPKQYF. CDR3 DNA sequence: TGTGCCAGCAGTGATTGGAGCCCCAAGCAGTACTTC.

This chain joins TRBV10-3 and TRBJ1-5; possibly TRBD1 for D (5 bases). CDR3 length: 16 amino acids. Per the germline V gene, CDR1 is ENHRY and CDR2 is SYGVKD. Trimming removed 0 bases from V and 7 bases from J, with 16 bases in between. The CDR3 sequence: CAISESTGLGAQPQHF. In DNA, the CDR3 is TGTGCCATCAGTGAGTCGACGGGGCTTGGTGCACAGCCCCAGCATTTT.

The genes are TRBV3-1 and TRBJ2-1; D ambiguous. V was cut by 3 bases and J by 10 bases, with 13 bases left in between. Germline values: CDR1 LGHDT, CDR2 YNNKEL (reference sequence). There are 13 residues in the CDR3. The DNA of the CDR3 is TGTGCCAGCAGCCACCAAAAACGGACGGAGCAGTTCTTC. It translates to CASSHQKRTEQFF.

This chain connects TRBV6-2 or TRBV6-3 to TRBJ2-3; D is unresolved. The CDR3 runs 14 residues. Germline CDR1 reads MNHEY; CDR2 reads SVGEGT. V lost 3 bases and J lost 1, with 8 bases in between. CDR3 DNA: TGTGCCAGCAGTTATGTTTTCGGCACAGATACGCAGTATTTT. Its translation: CASSYVFGTDTQYF.

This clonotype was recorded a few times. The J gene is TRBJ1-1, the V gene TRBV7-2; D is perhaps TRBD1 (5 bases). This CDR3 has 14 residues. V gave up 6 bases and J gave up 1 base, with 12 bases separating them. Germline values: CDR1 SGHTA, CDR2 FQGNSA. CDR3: CASSSLGRNTEAFF. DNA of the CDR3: TGTGCCAGCAGTTCCTTGGGGCGGAACACTGAAGCTTTCTTT.

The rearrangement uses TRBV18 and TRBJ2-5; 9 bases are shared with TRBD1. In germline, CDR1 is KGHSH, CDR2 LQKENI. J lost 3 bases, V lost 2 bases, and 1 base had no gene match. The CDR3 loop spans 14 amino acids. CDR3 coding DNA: TGTGCCAGCTCACCAGGGACAGGGAAAGAGACCCAGTACTTC. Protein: CASSPGTGKETQYF.

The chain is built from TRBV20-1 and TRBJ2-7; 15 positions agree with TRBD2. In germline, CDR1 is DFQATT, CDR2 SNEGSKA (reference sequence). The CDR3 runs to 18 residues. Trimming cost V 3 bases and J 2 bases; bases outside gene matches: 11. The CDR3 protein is CSASSPGLAGGLTYEQYF. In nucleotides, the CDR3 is TGCAGTGCTAGCTCGCCGGGACTAGCGGGGGGACTCACCTACGAGCAGTACTTC.

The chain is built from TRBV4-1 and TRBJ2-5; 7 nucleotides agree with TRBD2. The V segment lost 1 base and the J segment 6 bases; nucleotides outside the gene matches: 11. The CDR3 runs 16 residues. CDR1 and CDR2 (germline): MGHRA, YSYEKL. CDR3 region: CASSQVWTRPYKTQYF. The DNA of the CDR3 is TGCGCCAGCAGCCAAGTTTGGACTAGACCTTATAAGACCCAGTACTTC.

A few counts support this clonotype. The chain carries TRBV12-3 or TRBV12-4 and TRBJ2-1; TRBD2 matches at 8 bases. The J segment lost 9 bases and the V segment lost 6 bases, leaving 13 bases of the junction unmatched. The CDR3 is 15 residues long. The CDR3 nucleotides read TGTGCCAGCAGCTCCACGAGCGGGGGATTGAGTGAGCAGTTCTTC. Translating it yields CASSSTSGGLSEQFF.

The CDR3 DNA reads TGTGCCAGCAGCTCCAGACTGGGGGCAGGGAATGAGCAGTTCTTC. Its translation is CASSSRLGAGNEQFF. The gene calls are TRBV11-2 and TRBJ2-1, with a possible D match to TRBD1 (6 bases). The CDR3 loop spans 15 amino acids. V lost 4 bases and J lost 7, with 17 bases in between. The V gene's germline CDR1 is SGHAT and CDR2 FQNNGV. Drawing the rest from reference TRBV11-2 and TRBJ2-1, the complete variable domain is EAGVAQSPRYKIIEKRQSVAFWCNPISGHATLYWYQQILGQGPKLLIQFQNNGVVDDSQLPKDRFSAERLKGVDSTLKIQPAKLEDSAVYLCASSSRLGAGNEQFFGPGTRLTVL.

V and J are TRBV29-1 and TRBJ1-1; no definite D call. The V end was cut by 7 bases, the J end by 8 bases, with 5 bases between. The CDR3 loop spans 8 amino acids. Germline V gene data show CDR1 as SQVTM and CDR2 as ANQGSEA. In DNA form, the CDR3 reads TGCAGCGCAAGAGAAGCTTTCTTT. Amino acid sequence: CSAREAFF.

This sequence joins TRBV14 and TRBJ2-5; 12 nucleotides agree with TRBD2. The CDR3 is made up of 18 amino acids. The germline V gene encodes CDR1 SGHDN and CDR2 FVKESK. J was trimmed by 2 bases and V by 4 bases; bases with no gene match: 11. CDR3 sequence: CASSRTDLAGGEQETQYF. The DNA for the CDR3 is TGTGCCAGCAGCCGCACAGATCTAGCGGGAGGGGAACAAGAGACCCAGTACTTC. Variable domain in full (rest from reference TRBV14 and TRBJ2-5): EAGVTQFPSHSVIEKGQTVTLRCDPISGHDNLYWYRRVMGKEIKFLLHFVKESKQDESGMPNNRFLAERTGGTYSTLKVQPAELEDSGVYFCASSRTDLAGGEQETQYFGPGTRLLVL.

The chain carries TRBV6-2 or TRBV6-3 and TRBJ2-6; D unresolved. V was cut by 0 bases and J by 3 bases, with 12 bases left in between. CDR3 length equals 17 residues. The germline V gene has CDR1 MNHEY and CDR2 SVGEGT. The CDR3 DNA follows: TGTGCCAGCAGTTACTCGGGCCAGCGCGGTGGGGCCAACGTCCTGACTTTC. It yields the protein CASSYSGQRGGANVLTF.

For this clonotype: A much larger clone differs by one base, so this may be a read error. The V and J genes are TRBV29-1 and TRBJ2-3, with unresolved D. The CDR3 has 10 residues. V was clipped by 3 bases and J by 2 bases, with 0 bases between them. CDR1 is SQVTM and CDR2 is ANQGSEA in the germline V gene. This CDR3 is CSVDTDTQYF. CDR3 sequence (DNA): TGCAGCGTTGACACAGATACGCAGTATTTT.

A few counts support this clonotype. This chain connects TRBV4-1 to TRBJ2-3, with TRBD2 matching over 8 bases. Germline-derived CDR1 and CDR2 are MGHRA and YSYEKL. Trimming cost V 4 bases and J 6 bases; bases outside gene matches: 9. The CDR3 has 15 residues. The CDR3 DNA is TGCGCCAGCAGCCGAGCGGGGGCCCCGCAGGATACGCAGTATTTT. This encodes CASSRAGAPQDTQYF.